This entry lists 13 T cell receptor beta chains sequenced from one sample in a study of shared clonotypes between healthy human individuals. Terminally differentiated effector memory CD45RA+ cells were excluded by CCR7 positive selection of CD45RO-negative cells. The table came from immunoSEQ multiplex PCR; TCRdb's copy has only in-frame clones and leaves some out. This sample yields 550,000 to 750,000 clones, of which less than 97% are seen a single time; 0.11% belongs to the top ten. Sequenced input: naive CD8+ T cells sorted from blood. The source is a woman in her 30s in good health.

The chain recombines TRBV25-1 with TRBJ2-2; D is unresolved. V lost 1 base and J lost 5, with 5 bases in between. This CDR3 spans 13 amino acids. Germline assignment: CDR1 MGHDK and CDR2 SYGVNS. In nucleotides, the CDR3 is TGTGCCAGCAGTGAATTGACGACCGGGGAGCTGTTTTTT. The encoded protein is CASSELTTGELFF.

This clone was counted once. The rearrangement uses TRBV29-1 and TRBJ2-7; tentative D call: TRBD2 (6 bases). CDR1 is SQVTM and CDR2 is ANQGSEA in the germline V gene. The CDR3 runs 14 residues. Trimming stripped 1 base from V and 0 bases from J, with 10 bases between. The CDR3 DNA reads TGCAGCGTTGAAGGGGAGGACGACTCCTACGAGCAGTACTTC. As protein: CSVEGEDDSYEQYF.

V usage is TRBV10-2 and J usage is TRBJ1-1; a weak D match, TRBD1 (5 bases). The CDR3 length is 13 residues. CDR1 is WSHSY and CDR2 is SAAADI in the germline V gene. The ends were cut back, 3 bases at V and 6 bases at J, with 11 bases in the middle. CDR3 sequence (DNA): TGCGCCAGCAGTGAATGGGGGAGATCTGAAGCTTTCTTT. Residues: CASSEWGRSEAFF.

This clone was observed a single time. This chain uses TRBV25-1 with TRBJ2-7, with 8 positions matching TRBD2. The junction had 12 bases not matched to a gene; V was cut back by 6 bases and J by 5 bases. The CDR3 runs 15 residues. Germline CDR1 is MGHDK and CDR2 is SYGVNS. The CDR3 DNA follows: TGTGCCAGCAGAACCCGGGAGGGCCGGGAAGACGAGCAGTACTTC. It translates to CASRTREGREDEQYF.

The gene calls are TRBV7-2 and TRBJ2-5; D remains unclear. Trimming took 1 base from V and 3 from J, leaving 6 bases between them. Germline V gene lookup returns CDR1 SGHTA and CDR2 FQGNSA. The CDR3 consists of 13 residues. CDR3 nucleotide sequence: TGTGCCAGCAGCTTAGACGAGGAAGAGACCCAGTACTTC. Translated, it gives CASSLDEEETQYF.

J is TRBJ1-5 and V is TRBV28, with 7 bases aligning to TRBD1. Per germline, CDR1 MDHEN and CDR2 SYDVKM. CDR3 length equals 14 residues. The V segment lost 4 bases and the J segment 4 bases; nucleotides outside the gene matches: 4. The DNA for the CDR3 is TGTGCCAGCAGTTCGACAGGGTGGAATCAGCCCCAGCATTTT. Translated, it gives CASSSTGWNQPQHF.

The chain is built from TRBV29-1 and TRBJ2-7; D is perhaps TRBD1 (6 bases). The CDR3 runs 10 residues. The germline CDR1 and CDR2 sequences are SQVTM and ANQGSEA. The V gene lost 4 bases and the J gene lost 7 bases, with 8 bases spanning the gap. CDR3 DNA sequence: TGCAGCGTTGGGGGGCTGGAGCAGTACTTC. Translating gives CSVGGLEQYF.

CDR3 nucleotides: TGCGCCAGCAGTGAGTCTAGTTATCCGAACAATGAGCAGTTCTTC. Amino acid sequence: CASSESSYPNNEQFF. The gene calls are TRBV10-1 and TRBJ2-1; D unclear. The V gene's germline CDR1 is WNHNN and CDR2 SYGVQD (reference sequence). Trimming shortened V by 0 bases and J by 5 bases, and 11 bases separated the two germline ends. The CDR3 runs to 15 residues.

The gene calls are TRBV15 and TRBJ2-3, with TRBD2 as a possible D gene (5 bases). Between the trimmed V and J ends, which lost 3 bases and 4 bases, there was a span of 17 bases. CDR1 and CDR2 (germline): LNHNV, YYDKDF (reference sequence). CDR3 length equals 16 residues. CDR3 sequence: CATSSDSRVGADTQYF. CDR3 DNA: TGTGCCACCAGCAGTGATTCGAGGGTAGGAGCAGATACGCAGTATTTT.

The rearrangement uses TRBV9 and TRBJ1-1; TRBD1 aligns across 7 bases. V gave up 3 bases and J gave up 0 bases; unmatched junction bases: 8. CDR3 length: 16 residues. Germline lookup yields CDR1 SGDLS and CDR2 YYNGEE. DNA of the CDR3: TGTGCCAGCAGCGAGGGGGCGCGGGTTGTGAACACTGAAGCTTTCTTT. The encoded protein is CASSEGARVVNTEAFF.

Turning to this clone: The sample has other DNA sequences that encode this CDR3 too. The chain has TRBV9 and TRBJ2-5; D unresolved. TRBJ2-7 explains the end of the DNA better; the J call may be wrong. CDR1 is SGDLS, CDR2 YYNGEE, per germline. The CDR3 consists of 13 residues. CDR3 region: CASSVGDSYEQYF. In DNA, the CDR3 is TGTGCCAGCAGCGTAGGGGATTCCTACGAGCAGTACTTC.

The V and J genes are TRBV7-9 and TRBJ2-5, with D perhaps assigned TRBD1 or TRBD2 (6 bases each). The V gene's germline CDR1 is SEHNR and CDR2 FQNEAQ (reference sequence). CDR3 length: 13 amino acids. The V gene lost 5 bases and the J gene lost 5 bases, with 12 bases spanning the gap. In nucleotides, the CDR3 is TGTGCCAGCAGCAATAGGGGGGAGGAGACCCAGTACTTC. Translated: CASSNRGEETQYF.

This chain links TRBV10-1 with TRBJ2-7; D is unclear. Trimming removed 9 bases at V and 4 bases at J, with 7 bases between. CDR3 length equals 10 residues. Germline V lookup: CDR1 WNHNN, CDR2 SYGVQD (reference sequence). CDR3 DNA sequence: TGCGCCAGTTTTCAGTACGAGCAGTACTTC. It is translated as CASFQYEQYF.